This T cell receptor beta chain comes out of a study of Ad26.COV2.S vaccination and SARS-CoV-2 variants. General observations from the study: The analyses of TCR breadth and depth may have understated the size of total T cell responses.

Treatment in this sample: about 20 received Ad26.COV2.S at low or high dose, single or two shots; about 5 received placebo; per-sample allocation not given. Specimens were obtained on day 63 following the first vaccine or placebo injection. Only in-frame clones appear in the TCRdb table, and some are missing; sequencing was by immunoSEQ multiplex PCR. The data contain about 350,000 clones, about 87% of them singletons. The V end lost 1 base, the J end lost 5 bases, and 12 bases lay between the germline ends. The CDR3 totals 15 residues. The germline V gene has CDR1 SGHTA and CDR2 FQGTGA. Of note for this clone: Its target is not known.

Sequenced material: peripheral blood, taken in a trial of Ad26.COV2.S vaccine versus placebo. The clonotype originates from a person between 18 and 65 years old who received the Ad26.COV2.S COVID-19 vaccine or a placebo. The chain has TRBV7-3 and TRBJ1-5; D unresolved. Here the CDR3 reads CASSLSPTRDQPQHF. Written as DNA, the CDR3 is TGTGCCAGCAGCTTAAGCCCGACGAGGGATCAGCCCCAGCATTTT.